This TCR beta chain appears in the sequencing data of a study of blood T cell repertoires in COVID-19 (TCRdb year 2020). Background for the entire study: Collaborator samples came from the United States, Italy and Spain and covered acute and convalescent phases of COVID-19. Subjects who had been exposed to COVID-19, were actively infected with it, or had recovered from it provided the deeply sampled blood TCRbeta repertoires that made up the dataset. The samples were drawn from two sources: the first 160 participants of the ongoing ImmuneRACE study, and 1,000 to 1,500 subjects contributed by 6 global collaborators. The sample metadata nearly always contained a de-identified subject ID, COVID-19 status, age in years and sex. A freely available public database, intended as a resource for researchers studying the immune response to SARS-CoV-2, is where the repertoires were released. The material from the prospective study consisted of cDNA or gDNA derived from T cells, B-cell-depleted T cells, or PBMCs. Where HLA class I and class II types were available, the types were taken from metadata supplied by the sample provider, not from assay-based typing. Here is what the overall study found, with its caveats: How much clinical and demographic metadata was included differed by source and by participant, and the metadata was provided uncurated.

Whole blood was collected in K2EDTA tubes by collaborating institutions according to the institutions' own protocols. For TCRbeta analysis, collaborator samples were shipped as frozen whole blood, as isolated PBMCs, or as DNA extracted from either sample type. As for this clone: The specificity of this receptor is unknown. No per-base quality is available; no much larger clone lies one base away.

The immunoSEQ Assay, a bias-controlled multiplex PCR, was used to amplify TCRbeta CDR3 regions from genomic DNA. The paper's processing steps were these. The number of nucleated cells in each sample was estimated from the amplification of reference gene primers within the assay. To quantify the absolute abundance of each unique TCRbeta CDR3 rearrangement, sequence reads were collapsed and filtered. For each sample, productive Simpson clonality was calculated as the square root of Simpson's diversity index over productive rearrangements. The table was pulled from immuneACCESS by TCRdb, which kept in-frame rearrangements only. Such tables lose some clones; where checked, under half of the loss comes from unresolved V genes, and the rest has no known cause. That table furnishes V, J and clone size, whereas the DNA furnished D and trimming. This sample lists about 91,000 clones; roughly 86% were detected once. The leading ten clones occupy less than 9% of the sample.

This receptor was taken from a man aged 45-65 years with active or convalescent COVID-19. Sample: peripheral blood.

The sequenced DNA: TGCGCCAGCAGCTTGGTCGGCAGGCAAGAGACCCAGTACTTC. This sequence encodes CASSLVGRQETQYF. Recombination connected TRBV5-1 to TRBJ2-5; the D gene cannot be named for sure. Between the V and J ends, shortened by 0 bases and 2 bases respectively, the junction contains 8 bases. CDR1 and CDR2 are read off the germline V gene as SGHRS and YFSETQ. The CDR3 goes from the cysteine to the phenylalanine over 14 residues. Only CDR3 DNA is held: 42 bases, read in frame from base 1.